This T cell receptor (beta chain) was identified during a study of T cell clonality in common variable immunodeficiency. TCRdb's copy holds only in-frame clones and misses some; the assay was immunoSEQ multiplex PCR. Sampling found over 30,000 clones, none seen once. Study-wide findings and caveats: Fewer deletions and N-nucleotide insertions were reportedly seen in common variable immunodeficiency TCR beta sequences. Patient heterogeneity in the CVID cohort limited correlations between repertoire features and clinical complications.

The CDR3 is made up of 13 amino acids. The ends were cut back, 0 bases at V and 7 bases at J, with 10 bases in the middle. Germline V gene lookup returns CDR1 DFQATT and CDR2 SNEGSKA (reference sequence). Heparinized whole blood, about 4.5 to 9 ml, came from each donor. With respect to this clone: Its target is unknown. The sequence runs out 3 residues before the end of the CDR3; the remainder is reconstructed from the germline J gene.

The sequenced sample was peripheral blood mononuclear cells. This receptor was taken from a human donor with common variable immunodeficiency. This chain joins TRBV20-1 and TRBJ2-1; TRBD1 might be the D (6 bases). The CDR3 bases that were read are TGCAGTGCTAGAGACAGGGGAAGGAATGAG. Translating gives CSARDRGRNE. The whole CDR3 reads CSARDRGRNEQFF.